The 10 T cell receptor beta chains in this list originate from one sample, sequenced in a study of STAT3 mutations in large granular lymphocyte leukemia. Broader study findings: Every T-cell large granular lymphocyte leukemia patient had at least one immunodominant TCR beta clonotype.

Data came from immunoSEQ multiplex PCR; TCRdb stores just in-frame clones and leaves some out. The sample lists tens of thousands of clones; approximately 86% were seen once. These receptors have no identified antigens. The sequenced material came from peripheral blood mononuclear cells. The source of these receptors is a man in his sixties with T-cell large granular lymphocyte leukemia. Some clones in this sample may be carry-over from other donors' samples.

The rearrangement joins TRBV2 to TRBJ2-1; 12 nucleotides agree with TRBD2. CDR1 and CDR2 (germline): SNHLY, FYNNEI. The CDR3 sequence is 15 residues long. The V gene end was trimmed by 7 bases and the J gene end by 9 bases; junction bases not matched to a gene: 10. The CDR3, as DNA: TGTGCCAGCAATCTCGCTAGCGGGAGGGTAGGTGAGCAGTTCTTC. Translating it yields CASNLASGRVGEQFF.

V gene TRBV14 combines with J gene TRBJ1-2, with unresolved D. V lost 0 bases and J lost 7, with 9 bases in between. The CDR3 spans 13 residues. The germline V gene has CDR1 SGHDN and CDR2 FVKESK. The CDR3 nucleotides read TGTGCCAGCAGCCAAGAATGGGGAAGTGGCTACACCTTC. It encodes CASSQEWGSGYTF.

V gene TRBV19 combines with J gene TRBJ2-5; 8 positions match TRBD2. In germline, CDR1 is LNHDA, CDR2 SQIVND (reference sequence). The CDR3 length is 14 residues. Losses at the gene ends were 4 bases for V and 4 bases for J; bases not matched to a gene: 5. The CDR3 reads CASSTVAGRETQYF. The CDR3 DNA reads TGTGCCAGTAGTACCGTAGCGGGGAGAGAGACCCAGTACTTC. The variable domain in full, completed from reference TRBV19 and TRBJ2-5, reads DGGITQSPKYLFRKEGQNVTLSCEQNLNHDAMYWYRQDPGQGLRLIYYSQIVNDFQKGDIAEGYSVSREKKESFPLTVTSAQKNPTAFYLCASSTVAGRETQYFGPGTRLLVL.

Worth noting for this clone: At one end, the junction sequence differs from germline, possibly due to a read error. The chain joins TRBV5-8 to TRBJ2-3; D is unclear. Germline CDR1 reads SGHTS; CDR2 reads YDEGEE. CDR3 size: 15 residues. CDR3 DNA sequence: TGTGCCAGCAGGTTGGCCCGGTCTAGCACAGATACGCAGTATTTT. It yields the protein CASRLARSSTDTQYF. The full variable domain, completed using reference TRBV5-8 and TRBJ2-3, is EAGVTQSPTHLIKTRGQQATLRCSPISGHTSVYWYQQALGLGLQFLLWYDEGEERNRGNFPPRFSGRQFPNYSSELNVNALELEDSALYLCASRLARSSTDTQYFGPGTRLTVL.

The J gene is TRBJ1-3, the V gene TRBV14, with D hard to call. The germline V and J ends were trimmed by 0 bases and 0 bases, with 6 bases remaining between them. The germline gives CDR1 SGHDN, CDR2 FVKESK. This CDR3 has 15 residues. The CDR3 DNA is TGTGCCAGCAGCCAAGAATATGGCTCTGGAAACACCATATATTTT. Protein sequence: CASSQEYGSGNTIYF. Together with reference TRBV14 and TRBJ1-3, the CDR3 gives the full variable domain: EAGVTQFPSHSVIEKGQTVTLRCDPISGHDNLYWYRRVMGKEIKFLLHFVKESKQDESGMPNNRFLAERTGGTYSTLKVQPAELEDSGVYFCASSQEYGSGNTIYFGEGSWLTVV.

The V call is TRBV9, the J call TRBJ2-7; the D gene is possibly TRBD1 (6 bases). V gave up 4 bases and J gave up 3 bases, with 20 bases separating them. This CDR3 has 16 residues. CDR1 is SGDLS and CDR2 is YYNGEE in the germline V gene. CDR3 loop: CASSPGWTAANYEQYF. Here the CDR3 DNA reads TGTGCCAGCAGCCCAGGTTGGACAGCGGCTAACTACGAGCAGTACTTC.

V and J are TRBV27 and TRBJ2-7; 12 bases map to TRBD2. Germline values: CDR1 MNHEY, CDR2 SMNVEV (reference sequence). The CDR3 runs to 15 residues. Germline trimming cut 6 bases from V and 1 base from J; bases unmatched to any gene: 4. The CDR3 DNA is TGTGCCAGCAGCTACGGGACTAGCGGGTCCTACGAGCAGTACTTC. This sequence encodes CASSYGTSGSYEQYF.

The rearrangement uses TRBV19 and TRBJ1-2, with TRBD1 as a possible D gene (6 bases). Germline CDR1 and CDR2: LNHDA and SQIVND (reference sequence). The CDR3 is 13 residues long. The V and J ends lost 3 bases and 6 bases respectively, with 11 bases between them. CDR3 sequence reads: CASSIGQKDGYTF. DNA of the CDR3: TGTGCCAGTAGTATTGGACAGAAAGATGGCTACACCTTC.

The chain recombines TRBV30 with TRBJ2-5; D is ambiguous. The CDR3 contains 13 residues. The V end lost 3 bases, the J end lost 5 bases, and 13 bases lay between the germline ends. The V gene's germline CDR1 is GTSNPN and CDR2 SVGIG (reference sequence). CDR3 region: CAWSDWATETQYF. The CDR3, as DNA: TGTGCCTGGAGCGACTGGGCCACGGAGACCCAGTACTTC.

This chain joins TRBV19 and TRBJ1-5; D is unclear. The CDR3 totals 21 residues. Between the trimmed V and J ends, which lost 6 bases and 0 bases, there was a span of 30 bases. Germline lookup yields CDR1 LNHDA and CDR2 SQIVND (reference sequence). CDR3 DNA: TGTGCCAGTAGGGCGGTAGGAAGGACCCCTCTAGACCCATATAGCAATCAGCCCCAGCATTTT. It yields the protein CASRAVGRTPLDPYSNQPQHF.